The present entry profiles one TCR beta chain with its context. Its specificity is not known. This entry comes from a study of Tregs in tolerant kidney transplant recipients. The study's findings and limits: For some patients, primers changed over time, blocking nucleotide-level comparison.

Measured with immunoSEQ multiplex PCR; TCRdb has only the in-frame clones, and not every one. Of about 110,000 clones in the sample, around 89% were seen once. Germline V gene lookup returns CDR1 SGHDT and CDR2 YYEEEE. This CDR3 is 15 amino acids long. With 2 bases removed from V and 7 bases from J, the gap between germline ends came to 15 bases. The material was CD4+ T cells from blood, obtained before the transplant. V and J are TRBV5-6 and TRBJ2-2; weak D call: TRBD2 (6 bases). This receptor was taken from a human donor who received a combined kidney and bone marrow transplant. The CDR3 sequence: CASSFQGLANGELFF. As DNA, the CDR3 is TGTGCCAGCAGCTTCCAAGGGCTAGCGAACGGGGAGCTGTTTTTT.